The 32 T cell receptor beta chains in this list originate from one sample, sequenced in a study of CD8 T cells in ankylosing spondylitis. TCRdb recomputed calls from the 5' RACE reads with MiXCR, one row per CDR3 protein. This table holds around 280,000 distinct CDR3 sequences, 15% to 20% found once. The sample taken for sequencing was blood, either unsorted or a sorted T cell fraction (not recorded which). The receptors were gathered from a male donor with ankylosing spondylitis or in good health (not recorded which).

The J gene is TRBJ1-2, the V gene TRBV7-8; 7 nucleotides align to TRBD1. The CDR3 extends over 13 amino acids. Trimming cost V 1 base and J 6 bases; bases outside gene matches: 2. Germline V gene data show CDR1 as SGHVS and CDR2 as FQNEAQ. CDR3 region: CASSLGRGDGYTF. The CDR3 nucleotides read TGTGCCAGCAGCTTAGGCAGGGGGGATGGCTACACCTTC.

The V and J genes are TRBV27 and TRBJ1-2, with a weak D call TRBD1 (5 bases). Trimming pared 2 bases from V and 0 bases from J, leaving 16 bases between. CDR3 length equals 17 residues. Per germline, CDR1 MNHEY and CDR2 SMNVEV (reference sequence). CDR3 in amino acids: CASSLVAGLSSNYGYTF. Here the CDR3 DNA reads TGTGCCAGCAGTTTAGTGGCAGGGTTGTCCTCTAACTATGGCTACACCTTC.

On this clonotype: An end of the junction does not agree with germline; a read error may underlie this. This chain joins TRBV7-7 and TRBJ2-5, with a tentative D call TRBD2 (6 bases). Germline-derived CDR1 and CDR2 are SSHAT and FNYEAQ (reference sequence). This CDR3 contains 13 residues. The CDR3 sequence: CASSLADGETQYF. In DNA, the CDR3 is TGTGCTAGCAGCTTAGCGGACGGGGAGACCCAGTACTTC.

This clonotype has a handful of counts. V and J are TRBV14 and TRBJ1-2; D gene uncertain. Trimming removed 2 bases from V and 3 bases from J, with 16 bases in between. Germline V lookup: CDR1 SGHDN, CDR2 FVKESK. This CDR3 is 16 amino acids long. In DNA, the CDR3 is TGTGCCAGCAGCCAACCTAGGACTAGTCCCCACTATGGCTACACCTTC. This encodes CASSQPRTSPHYGYTF.

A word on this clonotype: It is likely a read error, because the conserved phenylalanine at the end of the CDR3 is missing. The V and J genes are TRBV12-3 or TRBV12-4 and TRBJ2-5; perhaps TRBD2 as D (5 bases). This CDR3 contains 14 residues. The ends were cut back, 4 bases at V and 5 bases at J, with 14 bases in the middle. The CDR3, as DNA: TGTGCCAGCAGTTCCCGGGAAGGGTGGGAGACCCAGTACTAC. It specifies CASSSREGWETQYY.

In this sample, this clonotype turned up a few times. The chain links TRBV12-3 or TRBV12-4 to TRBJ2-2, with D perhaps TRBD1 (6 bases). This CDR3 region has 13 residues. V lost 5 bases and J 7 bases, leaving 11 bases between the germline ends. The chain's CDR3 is CASSVQGDGELFF. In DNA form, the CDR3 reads TGTGCCAGCAGTGTACAGGGAGACGGGGAGCTGTTTTTT.

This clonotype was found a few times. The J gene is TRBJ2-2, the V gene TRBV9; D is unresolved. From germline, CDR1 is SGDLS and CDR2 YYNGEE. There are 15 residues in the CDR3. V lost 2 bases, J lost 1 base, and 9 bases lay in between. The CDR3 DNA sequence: TGTGCCAGCAGCGTTTCCAGATTGAACACCGGGGAGCTGTTTTTT. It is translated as CASSVSRLNTGELFF. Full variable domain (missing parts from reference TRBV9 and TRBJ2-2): DSGVTQTPKHLITATGQRVTLRCSPRSGDLSVYWYQQSLDQGLQFLIQYYNGEERAKGNILERFSAQQFPDLHSELNLSSLELGDSALYFCASSVSRLNTGELFFGEGSRLTVL.

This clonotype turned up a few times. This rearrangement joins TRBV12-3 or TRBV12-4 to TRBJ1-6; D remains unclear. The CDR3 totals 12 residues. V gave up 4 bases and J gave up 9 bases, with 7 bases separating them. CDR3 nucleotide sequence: TGTGCCAGCAGTTACCAACCTTCACCCCTCCACTTT. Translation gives CASSYQPSPLHF.

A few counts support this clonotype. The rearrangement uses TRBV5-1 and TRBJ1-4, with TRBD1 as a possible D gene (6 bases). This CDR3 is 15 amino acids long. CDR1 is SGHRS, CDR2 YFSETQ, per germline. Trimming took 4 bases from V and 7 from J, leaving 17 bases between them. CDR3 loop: CASSETGTTGEKLFF. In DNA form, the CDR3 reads TGCGCCAGCAGCGAGACCGGGACAACCGGTGAAAAACTGTTTTTT.

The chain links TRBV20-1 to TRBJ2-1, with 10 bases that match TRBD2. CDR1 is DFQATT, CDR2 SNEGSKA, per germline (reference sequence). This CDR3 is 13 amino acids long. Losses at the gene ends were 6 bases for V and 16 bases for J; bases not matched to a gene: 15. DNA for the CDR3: TGCAGTGCAAGGACTAGCGGACAGTCGGGTTTTTTCTTC. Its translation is CSARTSGQSGFFF.

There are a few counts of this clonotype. The CDR3 DNA follows: TGTGCCAGCATGATGGCAGGGGCCAATGAGCAGTTCTTC. Its translation: CASMMAGANEQFF. V usage is TRBV6-6 and J usage is TRBJ2-1, with D possibly being TRBD1 (6 bases). The V gene's germline CDR1 is MNHNY and CDR2 SVGAGI (reference sequence). V lost 7 bases and J 6 bases, leaving 13 bases between the germline ends. The CDR3 sequence is 13 residues long.

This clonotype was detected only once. This CDR3 reads CASRQGAGDGYTF. Here the CDR3 DNA reads TGTGCCAGCAGACAGGGGGCGGGTGATGGCTACACCTTC. The rearrangement uses TRBV11-2 and TRBJ1-2; 9 bases map to TRBD1. After removal of 6 bases from V and 6 bases from J, the junction contained 5 bases not matched to a gene. The CDR3 spans 13 residues. The germline CDR1 and CDR2 sequences are SGHAT and FQNNGV. The variable domain in full, completed from reference TRBV11-2 and TRBJ1-2, reads EAGVAQSPRYKIIEKRQSVAFWCNPISGHATLYWYQQILGQGPKLLIQFQNNGVVDDSQLPKDRFSAERLKGVDSTLKIQPAKLEDSAVYLCASRQGAGDGYTFGSGTRLTVV.

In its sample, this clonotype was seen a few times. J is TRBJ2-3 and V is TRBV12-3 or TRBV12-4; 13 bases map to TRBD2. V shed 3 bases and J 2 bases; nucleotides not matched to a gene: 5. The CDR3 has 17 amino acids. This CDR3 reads CASSFSGLAGYTDTQYF. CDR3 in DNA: TGTGCCAGCAGTTTTTCGGGACTAGCGGGGTACACAGATACGCAGTATTTT.

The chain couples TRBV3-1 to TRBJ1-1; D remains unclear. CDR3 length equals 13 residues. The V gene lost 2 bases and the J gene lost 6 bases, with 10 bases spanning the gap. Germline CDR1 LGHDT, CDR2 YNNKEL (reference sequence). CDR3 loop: CASSQPWEAEAFF. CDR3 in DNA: TGTGCCAGCAGCCAACCCTGGGAGGCTGAAGCTTTCTTT.

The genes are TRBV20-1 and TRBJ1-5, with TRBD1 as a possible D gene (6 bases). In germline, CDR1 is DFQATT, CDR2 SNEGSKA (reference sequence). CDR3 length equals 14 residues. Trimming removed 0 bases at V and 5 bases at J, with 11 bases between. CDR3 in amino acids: CSARDLRGDQPQHF. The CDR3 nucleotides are TGCAGTGCTAGAGATCTTAGGGGGGATCAGCCCCAGCATTTT.

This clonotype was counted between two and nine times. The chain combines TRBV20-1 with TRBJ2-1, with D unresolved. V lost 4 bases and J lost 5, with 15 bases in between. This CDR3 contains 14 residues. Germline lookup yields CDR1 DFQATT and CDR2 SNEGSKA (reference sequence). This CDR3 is CSAKYGPTNNEQFF. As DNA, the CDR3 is TGCAGTGCTAAGTATGGACCAACTAACAATGAGCAGTTCTTC.

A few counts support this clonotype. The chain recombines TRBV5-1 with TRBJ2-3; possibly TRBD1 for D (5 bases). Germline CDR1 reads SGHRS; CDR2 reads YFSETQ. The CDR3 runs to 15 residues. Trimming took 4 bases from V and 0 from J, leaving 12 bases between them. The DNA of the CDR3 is TGCGCCAGCAGCCAGGACACAGCTAGCACAGATACGCAGTATTTT. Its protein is CASSQDTASTDTQYF.

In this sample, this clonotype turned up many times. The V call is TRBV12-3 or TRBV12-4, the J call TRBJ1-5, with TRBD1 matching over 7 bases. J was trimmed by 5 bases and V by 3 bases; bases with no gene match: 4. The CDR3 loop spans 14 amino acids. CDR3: CASSFRQGHQPQHF. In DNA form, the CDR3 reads TGTGCCAGCAGTTTTAGACAGGGACATCAGCCCCAGCATTTT.

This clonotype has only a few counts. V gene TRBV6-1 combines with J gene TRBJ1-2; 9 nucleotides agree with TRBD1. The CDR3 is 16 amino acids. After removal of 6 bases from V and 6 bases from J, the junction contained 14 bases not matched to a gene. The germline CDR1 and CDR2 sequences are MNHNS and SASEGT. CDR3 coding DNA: TGTGCCAGCAGAGGACAGGGGCAGAGTTTTGATGATGGCTACACCTTC. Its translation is CASRGQGQSFDDGYTF.

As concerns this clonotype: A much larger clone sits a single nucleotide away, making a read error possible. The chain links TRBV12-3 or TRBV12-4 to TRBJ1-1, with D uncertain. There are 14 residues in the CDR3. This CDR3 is CVSSLGYFNTEAFF. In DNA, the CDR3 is TGTGTCAGCAGTTTAGGATATTTTAACACTGAAGCTTTCTTT.

DNA for the CDR3: TGCGCCAGCAGCGCAGCGGGGGGCTCCTACAATGAGCAGTTCTTC. Translation: CASSAAGGSYNEQFF. The genes are TRBV5-1 and TRBJ2-1; the match to TRBD2 covers 9 bases. CDR1 and CDR2 from the germline V gene are SGHRS and YFSETQ. This CDR3 spans 15 amino acids. After removal of 4 bases from V and 0 bases from J, the junction contained 2 bases not matched to a gene. The whole variable domain, filled in from reference TRBV5-1 and TRBJ2-1, reads KAGVTQTPRYLIKTRGQQVTLSCSPISGHRSVSWYQQTPGQGLQFLFEYFSETQRNKGNFPGRFSGRQFSNSRSEMNVSTLELGDSALYLCASSAAGGSYNEQFFGPGTRLTVL.

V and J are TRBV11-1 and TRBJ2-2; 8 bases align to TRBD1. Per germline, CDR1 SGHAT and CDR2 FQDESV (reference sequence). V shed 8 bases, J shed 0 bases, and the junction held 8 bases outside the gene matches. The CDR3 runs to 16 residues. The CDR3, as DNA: TGTGCCAGCGTAGGCGTGGACAGGGCGAACACCGGGGAGCTGTTTTTT. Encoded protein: CASVGVDRANTGELFF.

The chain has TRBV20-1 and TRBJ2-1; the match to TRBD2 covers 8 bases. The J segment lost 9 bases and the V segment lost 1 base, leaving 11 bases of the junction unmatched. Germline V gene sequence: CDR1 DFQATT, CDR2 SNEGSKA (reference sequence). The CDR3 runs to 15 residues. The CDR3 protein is CSARVVAGTAGEQFF. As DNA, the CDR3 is TGCAGTGCTAGAGTGGTAGCGGGAACAGCGGGTGAGCAGTTCTTC.

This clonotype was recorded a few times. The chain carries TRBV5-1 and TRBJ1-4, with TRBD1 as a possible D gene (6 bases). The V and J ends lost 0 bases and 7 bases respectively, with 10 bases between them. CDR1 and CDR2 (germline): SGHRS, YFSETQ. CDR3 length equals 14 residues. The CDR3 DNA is TGCGCCAGCAGCTTGGGAGGACAGCGTGAAAAACTGTTTTTT. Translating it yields CASSLGGQREKLFF.

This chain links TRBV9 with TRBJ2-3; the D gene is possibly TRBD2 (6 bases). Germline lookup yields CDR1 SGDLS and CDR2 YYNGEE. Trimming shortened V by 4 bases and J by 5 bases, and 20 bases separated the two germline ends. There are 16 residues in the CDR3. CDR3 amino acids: CASSIPRDSPVDTQYF. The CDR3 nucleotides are TGTGCCAGCAGCATCCCCCGGGACTCGCCGGTAGATACGCAGTATTTT.

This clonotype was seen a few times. For the CDR3, the DNA is TGTGCCAGCAGGGAAAACACCAGAATAGCGCCCCAGCATTTT. Protein: CASRENTRIAPQHF. This chain joins TRBV6-2 or TRBV6-3 and TRBJ1-5; no reliable D call. Trimming left V 6 bases short and J 9 bases short, with 18 bases between. CDR3 length equals 14 residues. CDR1 and CDR2 (germline): MNHEY, SVGEGT.

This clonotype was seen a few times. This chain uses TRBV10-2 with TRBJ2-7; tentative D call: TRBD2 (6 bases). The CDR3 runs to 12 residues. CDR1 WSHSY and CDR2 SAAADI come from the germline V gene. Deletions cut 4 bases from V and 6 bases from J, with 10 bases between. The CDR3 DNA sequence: TGCGCCAGCAGTGCGGGGACTGGCGAGCAGTACGTC. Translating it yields CASSAGTGEQYV.

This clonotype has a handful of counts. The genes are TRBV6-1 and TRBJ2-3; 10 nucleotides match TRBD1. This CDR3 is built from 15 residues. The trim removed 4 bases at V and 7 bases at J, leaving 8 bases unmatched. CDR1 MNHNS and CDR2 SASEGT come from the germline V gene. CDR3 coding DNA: TGTGCCAGCAGTGTGGAGGACAGGGGGGAACATACGCAGTATTTT. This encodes CASSVEDRGEHTQYF.

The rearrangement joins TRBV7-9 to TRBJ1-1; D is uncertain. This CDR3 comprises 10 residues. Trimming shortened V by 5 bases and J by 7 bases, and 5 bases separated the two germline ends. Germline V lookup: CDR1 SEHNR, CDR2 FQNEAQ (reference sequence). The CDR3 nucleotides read TGTGCCAGCAGCACCATTGAAGCTTTCTTT. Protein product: CASSTIEAFF. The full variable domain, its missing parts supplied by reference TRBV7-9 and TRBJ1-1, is DTGVSQNPRHKITKRGQNVTFRCDPISEHNRLYWYRQTLGQGPEFLTYFQNEAQLEKSRLLSDRFSAERPKGSFSTLEIQRTEQGDSAMYLCASSTIEAFFGQGTRLTVV.

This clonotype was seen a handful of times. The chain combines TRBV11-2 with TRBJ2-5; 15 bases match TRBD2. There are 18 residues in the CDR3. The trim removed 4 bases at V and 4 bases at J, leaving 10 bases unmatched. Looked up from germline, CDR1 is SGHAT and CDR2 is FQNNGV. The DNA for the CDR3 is TGTGCCAGCAGCTCTGTAGGAGGACTAGCGGGAGGGGGAGAGACCCAGTACTTC. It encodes CASSSVGGLAGGGETQYF.

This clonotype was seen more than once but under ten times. CDR3 in amino acids: CASSVTFSAGTASSYNEQFF. CDR3 sequence (DNA): TGTGCCAGCAGTGTCACATTCTCCGCCGGGACGGCTAGCTCCTACAATGAGCAGTTCTTC. J is TRBJ2-1 and V is TRBV6-1, with D perhaps being TRBD1 or TRBD2 (5 bases each). The germline V gene has CDR1 MNHNS and CDR2 SASEGT. This CDR3 contains 20 residues. Trimming removed 4 bases from V and 0 bases from J, with 25 bases in between.

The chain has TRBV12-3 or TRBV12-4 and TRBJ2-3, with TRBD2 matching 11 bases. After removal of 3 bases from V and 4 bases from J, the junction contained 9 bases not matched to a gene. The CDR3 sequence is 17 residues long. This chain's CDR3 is CASSFPTSGGPPDTQYF. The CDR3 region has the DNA TGTGCCAGCAGTTTCCCTACTAGCGGGGGTCCTCCAGATACGCAGTATTTT.